Each of the 4 T cell receptor beta chains below was sequenced from the same sample in a study of blood T cell repertoires in COVID-19. The table came from immunoSEQ multiplex PCR; TCRdb's copy has only in-frame clones and leaves some out. The data contain about 140,000 clones, approximately 83% of them singletons. The sample comprised peripheral blood. Receptors were obtained from a woman aged 55-69 years with acute or convalescent COVID-19.

This rearrangement joins TRBV19 to TRBJ1-2; D gene ambiguous. V was pared by 7 bases and J by 6 bases, with 24 bases between. Germline-derived CDR1 and CDR2 are LNHDA and SQIVND (reference sequence). The CDR3 is 16 amino acids. The CDR3 region has the DNA TGTGCCAGTATTTACTCCTTCGAGGGCGGGTGGAATGGCTACACCTTC. It yields the protein CASIYSFEGGWNGYTF.

The rearrangement uses TRBV2 and TRBJ2-1, with TRBD2 identical over 8 bases. The germline V gene has CDR1 SNHLY and CDR2 FYNNEI. V dropped 6 bases and J dropped 0; count of bases not matched to a gene: 1. This CDR3 region has 14 residues. Written as DNA, the CDR3 is TGTGCCAGCAGGAGCGGGAGCTCCTACAATGAGCAGTTCTTC. This gives the protein CASRSGSSYNEQFF.

The V call is TRBV4-2, the J call TRBJ1-3, with D maybe TRBD1 (5 bases). Germline assignment: CDR1 LGHNA and CDR2 YNFKEQ. The CDR3 runs 15 residues. With 0 bases removed from V and 4 bases from J, the gap between germline ends came to 10 bases. CDR3 region: CASSQEGGVGNTIYF. As DNA, the CDR3 is TGTGCCAGCAGCCAAGAAGGAGGGGTCGGAAACACCATATATTTT.

This chain joins TRBV27 and TRBJ2-3; 13 bases agree with TRBD2. CDR3 length equals 16 residues. V shed 5 bases and J 4 bases; nucleotides not matched to a gene: 6. The V gene's germline CDR1 is MNHEY and CDR2 SMNVEV (reference sequence). This CDR3 is CASSKLAGGPADTQYF. The CDR3 DNA sequence: TGTGCCAGCAGTAAACTAGCGGGAGGGCCTGCAGATACGCAGTATTTT.